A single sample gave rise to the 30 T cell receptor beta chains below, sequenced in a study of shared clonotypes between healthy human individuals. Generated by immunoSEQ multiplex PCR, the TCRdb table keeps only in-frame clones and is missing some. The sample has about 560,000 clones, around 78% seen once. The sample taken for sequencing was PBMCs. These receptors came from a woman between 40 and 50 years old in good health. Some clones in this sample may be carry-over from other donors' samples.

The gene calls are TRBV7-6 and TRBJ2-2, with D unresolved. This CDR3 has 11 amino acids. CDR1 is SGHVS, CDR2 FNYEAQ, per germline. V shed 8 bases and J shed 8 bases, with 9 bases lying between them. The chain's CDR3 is CASSHGGELFF. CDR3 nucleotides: TGTGCCAGCTCCCACGGTGGGGAGCTGTTTTTT. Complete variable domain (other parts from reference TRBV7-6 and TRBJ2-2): GAGVSQSPRYKVTKRGQDVALRCDPISGHVSLYWYRQALGQGPEFLTYFNYEAQQDKSGLPNDRFSAERPEGSISTLTIQRTEQRDSAMYRCASSHGGELFFGEGSRLTVL.

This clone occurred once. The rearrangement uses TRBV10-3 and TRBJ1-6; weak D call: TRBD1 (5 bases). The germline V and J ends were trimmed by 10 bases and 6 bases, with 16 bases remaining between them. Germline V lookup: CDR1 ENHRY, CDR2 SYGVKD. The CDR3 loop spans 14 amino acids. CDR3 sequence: CATGLAGSNSPLHF. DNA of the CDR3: TGTGCCACGGGGTTAGCAGGGTCTAATTCACCCCTCCACTTT.

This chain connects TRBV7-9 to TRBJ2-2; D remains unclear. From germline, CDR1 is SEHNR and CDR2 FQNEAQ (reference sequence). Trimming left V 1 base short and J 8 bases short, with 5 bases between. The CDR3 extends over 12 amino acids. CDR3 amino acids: CASSLGKGELFF. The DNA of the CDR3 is TGTGCCAGCAGCTTAGGAAAAGGGGAGCTGTTTTTT.

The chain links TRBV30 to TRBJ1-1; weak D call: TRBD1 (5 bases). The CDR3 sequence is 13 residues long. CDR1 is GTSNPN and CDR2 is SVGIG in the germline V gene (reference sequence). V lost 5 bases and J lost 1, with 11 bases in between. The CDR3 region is CAWRPGQNTEAFF. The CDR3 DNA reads TGTGCCTGGCGGCCAGGGCAGAACACTGAAGCTTTCTTT.

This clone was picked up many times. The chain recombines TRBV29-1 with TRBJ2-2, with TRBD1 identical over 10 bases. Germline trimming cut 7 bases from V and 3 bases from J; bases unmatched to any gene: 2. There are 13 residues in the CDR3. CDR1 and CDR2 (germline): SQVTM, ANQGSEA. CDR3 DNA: TGCAGCGCTGGGACAGGGGACACCGGGGAGCTGTTTTTT. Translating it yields CSAGTGDTGELFF.

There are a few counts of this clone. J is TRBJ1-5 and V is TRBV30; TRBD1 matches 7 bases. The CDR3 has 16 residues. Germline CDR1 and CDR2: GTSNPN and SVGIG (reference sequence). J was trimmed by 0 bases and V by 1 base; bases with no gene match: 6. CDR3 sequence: CAWSAPDRRSNQPQHF. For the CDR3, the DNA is TGTGCCTGGAGTGCCCCGGACAGGCGTAGCAATCAGCCCCAGCATTTT.

CDR3 protein: CAYWAGGYYVNTEAFF. The CDR3 DNA follows: TGTGCCTACTGGGCAGGGGGATATTATGTGAACACTGAAGCTTTCTTT. V usage is TRBV30 and J usage is TRBJ1-1; 7 bases map to TRBD1. In germline, CDR1 is GTSNPN, CDR2 SVGIG (reference sequence). Trimming removed 7 bases from V and 0 bases from J; junction bases left unmatched: 14. The length of the CDR3 is 16 residues.

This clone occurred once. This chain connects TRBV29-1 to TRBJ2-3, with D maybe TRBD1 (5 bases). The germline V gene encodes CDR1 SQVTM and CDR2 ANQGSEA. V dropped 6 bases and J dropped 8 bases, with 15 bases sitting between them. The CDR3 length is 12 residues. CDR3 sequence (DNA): TGCAGCGTCTCTTTGGACATCGGTACGCAGTATTTT. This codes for CSVSLDIGTQYF.

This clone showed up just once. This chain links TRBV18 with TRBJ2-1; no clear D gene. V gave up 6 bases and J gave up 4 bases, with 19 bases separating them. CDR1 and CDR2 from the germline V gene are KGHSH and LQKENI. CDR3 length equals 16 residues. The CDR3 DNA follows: TGTGCCAGCTCCGTCTCTGTGGCGGAGTCTTACAATGAGCAGTTCTTC. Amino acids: CASSVSVAESYNEQFF.

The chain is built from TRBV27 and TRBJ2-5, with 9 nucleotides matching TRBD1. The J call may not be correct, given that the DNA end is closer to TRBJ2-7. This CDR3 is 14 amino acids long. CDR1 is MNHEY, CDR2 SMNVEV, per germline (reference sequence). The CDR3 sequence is CASSLGTGLYEQYF. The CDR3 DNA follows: TGTGCCAGCAGTCTGGGGACAGGGCTCTACGAGCAGTACTTC.

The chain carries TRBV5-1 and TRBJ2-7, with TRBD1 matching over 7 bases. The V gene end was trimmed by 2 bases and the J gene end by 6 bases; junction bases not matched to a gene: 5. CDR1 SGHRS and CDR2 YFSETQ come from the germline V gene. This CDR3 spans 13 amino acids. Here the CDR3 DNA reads TGCGCCAGCAGCTTACGGGACAGCGGCGAGCAGTACTTC. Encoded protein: CASSLRDSGEQYF. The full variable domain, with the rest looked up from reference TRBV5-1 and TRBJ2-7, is KAGVTQTPRYLIKTRGQQVTLSCSPISGHRSVSWYQQTPGQGLQFLFEYFSETQRNKGNFPGRFSGRQFSNSRSEMNVSTLELGDSALYLCASSLRDSGEQYFGPGTRLTVT.

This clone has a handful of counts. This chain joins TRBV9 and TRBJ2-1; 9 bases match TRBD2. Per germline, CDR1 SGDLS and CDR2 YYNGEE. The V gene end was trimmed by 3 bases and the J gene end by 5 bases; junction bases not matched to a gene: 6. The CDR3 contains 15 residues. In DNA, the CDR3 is TGTGCCAGCAGCGCCGGGACTAGCCTAGACAATGAGCAGTTCTTC. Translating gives CASSAGTSLDNEQFF. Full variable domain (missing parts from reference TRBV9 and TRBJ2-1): DSGVTQTPKHLITATGQRVTLRCSPRSGDLSVYWYQQSLDQGLQFLIQYYNGEERAKGNILERFSAQQFPDLHSELNLSSLELGDSALYFCASSAGTSLDNEQFFGPGTRLTVL.

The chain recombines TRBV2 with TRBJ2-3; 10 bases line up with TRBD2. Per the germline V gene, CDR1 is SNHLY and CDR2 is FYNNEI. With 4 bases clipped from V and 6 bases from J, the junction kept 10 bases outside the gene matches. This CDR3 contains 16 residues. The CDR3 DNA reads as TGTGCCAGCAGTGCTTCGAGCGGGAGGGCCTTTGATACGCAGTATTTT. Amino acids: CASSASSGRAFDTQYF.

CDR3 nucleotides: TGTGCCAGCAGCCGTTGGGGACTAGCGGAAAGAAGCTTACAGGGCGTTGTTTGGCAGTTCTTC. This codes for CASSRWGLAERSLQGVVWQFF. The chain has TRBV28 and TRBJ2-1; 11 bases are shared with TRBD2. The CDR3 extends over 21 amino acids. J lost 12 bases, V lost 6 bases, and 31 bases had no gene match. Germline-derived CDR1 and CDR2 are MDHEN and SYDVKM.

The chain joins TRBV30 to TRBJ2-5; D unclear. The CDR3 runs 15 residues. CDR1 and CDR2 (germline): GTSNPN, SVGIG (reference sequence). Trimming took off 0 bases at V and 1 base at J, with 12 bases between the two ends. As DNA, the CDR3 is TGTGCCTGGAGTGTACCGGCAGGCGTCCAAGAGACCCAGTACTTC. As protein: CAWSVPAGVQETQYF. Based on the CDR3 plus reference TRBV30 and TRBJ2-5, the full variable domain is SQTIHQWPATLVQPVGSPLSLECTVEGTSNPNLYWYRQAAGRGLQLLFYSVGIGQISSEVPQNLSASRPQDRQFILSSKKLLLSDSGFYLCAWSVPAGVQETQYFGPGTRLLVL.

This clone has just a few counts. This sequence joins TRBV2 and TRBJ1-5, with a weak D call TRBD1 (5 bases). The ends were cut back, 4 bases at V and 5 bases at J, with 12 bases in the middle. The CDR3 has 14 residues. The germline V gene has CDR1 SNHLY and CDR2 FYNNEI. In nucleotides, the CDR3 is TGTGCCAGCAGTGCGGAGGGGATTTATCAGCCCCAGCATTTT. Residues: CASSAEGIYQPQHF.

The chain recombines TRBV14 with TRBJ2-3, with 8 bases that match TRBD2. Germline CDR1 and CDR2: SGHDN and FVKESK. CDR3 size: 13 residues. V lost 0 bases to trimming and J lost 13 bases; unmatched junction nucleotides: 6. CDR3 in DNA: TGTGCCAGCAGCCAAGATCTCCGAGCGGGGGAGTATTTT. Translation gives CASSQDLRAGEYF.

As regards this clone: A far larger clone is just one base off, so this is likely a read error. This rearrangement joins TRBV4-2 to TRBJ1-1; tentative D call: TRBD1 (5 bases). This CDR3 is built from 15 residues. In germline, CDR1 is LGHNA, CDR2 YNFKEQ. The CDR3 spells CAGSLDRAGLTEAFF. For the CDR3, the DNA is TGTGCCGGCAGCCTAGATCGGGCAGGGTTAACTGAAGCTTTCTTT.

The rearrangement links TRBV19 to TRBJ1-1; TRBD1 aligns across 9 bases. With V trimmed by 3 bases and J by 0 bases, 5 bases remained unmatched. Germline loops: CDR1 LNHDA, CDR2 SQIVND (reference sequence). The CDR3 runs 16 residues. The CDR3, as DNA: TGTGCCAGTAGTATGGGACAGGGACTAATGAACACTGAAGCTTTCTTT. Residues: CASSMGQGLMNTEAFF.

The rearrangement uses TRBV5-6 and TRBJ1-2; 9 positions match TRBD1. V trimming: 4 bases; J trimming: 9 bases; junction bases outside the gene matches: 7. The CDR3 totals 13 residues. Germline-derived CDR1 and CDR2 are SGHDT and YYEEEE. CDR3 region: CASSLGQGPSYTF. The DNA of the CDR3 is TGTGCCAGCAGCCTGGGACAGGGTCCCAGCTACACCTTC.

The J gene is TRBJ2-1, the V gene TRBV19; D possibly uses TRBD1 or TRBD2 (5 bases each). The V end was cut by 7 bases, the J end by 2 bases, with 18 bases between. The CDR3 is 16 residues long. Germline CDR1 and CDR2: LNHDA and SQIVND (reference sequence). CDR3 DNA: TGTGCCAGTAACAAGAGAGGGGCGGGTCCCTACAATGAGCAGTTCTTC. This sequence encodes CASNKRGAGPYNEQFF.

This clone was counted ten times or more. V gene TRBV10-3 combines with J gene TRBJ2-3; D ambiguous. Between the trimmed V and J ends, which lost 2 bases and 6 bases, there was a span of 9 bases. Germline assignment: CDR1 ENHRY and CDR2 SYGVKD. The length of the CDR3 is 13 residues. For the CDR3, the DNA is TGTGCCATCAGTGAGGCTAGGGCGGATACGCAGTATTTT. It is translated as CAISEARADTQYF.

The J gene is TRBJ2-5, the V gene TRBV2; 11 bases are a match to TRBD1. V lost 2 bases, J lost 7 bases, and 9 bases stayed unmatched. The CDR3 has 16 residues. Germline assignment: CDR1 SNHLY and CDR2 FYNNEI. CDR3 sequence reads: CASSESRTGGAGTQYF. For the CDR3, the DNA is TGTGCCAGCAGTGAATCTCGGACAGGGGGCGCGGGGACCCAGTACTTC.

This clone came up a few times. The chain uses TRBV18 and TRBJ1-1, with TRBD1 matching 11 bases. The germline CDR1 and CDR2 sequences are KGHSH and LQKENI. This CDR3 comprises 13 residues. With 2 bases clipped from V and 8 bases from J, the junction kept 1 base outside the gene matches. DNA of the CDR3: TGTGCCAGCTCACCATGGGACAGGGGGGAAGCTTTCTTT. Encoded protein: CASSPWDRGEAFF.

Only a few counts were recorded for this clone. The CDR3 nucleotides are TGTGCCAGCAGTGAATTGGCGAGAGCTTTCTTT. This codes for CASSELARAFF. The gene calls are TRBV6-1 and TRBJ1-1; D unclear. The CDR3 covers 11 residues. In germline, CDR1 is MNHNS, CDR2 SASEGT. V was shortened by 2 bases and J by 10 bases, with 8 bases between the two germline ends.

The CDR3 region has the DNA TGTGCCAGCAGCCCCCTTTCGAGGCGAGCTGAAGCTTTCTTT. It is translated as CASSPLSRRAEAFF. This chain connects TRBV5-4 to TRBJ1-1; D not resolved. Germline V gene sequence: CDR1 SGHNT, CDR2 YYREEE (reference sequence). Trimming stripped 4 bases from V and 6 bases from J, with 16 bases between. The CDR3 loop spans 14 amino acids.

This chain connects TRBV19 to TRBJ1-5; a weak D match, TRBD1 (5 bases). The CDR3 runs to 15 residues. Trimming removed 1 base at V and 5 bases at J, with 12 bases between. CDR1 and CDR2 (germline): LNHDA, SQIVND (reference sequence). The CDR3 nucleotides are TGTGCCAGTAGTATAGGGAGGTTGGGGGATCAGCCCCAGCATTTT. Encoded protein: CASSIGRLGDQPQHF.

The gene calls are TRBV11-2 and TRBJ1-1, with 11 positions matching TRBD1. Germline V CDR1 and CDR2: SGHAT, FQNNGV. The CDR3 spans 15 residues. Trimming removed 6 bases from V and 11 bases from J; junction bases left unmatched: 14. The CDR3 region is CASRPGQGEVWWAFF. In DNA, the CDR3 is TGTGCCAGCAGACCGGGACAGGGGGAGGTCTGGTGGGCTTTCTTT.

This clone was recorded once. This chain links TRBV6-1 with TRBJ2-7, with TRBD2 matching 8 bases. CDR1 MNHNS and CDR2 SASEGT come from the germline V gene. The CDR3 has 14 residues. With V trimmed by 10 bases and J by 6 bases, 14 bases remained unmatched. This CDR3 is CATLGRGLAGEQYF. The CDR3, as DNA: TGTGCCACCTTAGGGCGAGGGCTAGCGGGCGAGCAGTACTTC.

CDR3 residues: CAWSTHPGGGSDTQYF. DNA of the CDR3: TGTGCCTGGAGTACCCATCCAGGGGGGGGGTCAGATACGCAGTATTTT. The rearrangement uses TRBV30 and TRBJ2-3, with D possibly being TRBD1 or TRBD2 (7 bases each). The V and J ends lost 2 bases and 4 bases respectively, with 19 bases between them. CDR1 GTSNPN and CDR2 SVGIG come from the germline V gene (reference sequence). This CDR3 comprises 16 residues.